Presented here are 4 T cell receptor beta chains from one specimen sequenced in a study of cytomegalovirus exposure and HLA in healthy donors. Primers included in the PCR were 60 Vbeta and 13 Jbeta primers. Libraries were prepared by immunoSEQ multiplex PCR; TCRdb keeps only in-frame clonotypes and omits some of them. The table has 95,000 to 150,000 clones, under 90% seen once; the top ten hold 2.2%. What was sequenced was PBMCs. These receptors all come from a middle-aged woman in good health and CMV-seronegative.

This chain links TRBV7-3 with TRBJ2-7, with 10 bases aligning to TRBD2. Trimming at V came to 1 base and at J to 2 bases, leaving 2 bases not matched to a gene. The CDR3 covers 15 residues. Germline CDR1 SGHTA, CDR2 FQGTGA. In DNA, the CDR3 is TGTGCCAGCAGCTTAAAAGCGGGGGGGCCCTACGAGCAGTACTTC. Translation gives CASSLKAGGPYEQYF.

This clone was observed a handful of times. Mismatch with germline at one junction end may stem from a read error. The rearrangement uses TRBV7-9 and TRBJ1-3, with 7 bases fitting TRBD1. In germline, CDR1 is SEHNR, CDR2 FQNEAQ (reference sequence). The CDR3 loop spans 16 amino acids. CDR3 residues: CSSSLAKRGRGNTIYF. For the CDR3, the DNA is TGTTCCAGCAGCTTAGCGAAGAGGGGGCGAGGAAACACCATATATTTT.

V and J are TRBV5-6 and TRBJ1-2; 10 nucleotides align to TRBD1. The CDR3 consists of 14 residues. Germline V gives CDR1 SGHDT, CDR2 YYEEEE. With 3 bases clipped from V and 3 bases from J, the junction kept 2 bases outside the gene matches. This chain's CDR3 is CASSWGTGDYGYTF. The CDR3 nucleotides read TGTGCCAGCAGCTGGGGGACAGGGGACTATGGCTACACCTTC.

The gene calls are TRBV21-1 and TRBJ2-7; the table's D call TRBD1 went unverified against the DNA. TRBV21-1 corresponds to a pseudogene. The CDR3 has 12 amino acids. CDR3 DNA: TGTGCCAGCAGCAAAACAGGGGTCGAGCAGTACTTC. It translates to CASSKTGVEQYF.